The count of the clone carrying this T cell receptor (beta chain) is one. This sample stems from a study of control samples from healthy donors and cancer patients. Libraries were prepared by immunoSEQ multiplex PCR; TCRdb keeps only in-frame clonotypes and omits some of them. This table holds around 130,000 clones, over 75% found once. V lost 0 bases, J lost 0 bases, and 10 bases lay in between. The germline gives CDR1 SGDLS, CDR2 YYNGEE. CDR3 length: 15 residues. The sequencing input was blood. This sequence originates from a man aged 45-65 years in good health. The genes are TRBV9 and TRBJ2-7; D gene uncertain. The CDR3 loop reads CASSVGPDISYEQYF. The CDR3 coding sequence is TGTGCCAGCAGCGTAGGACCTGATATCTCCTACGAGCAGTACTTC.